This TCR beta chain was documented in a study of blood T cell repertoires in COVID-19. Study-level information: Samples taken during acute and convalescent COVID-19 were collected in the United States, Italy and Spain. T cells, B-cell-depleted T cells, or PBMCs provided the cDNA or gDNA that served as material.

The CDR3 loop spans 15 amino acids. After removal of 6 bases from V and 3 bases from J, the junction contained 6 bases not matched to a gene. Germline V gives CDR1 SGHTA, CDR2 FQGNSA. In the source study's methods: Nucleated cell number was recorded as an estimate derived from reference gene primer amplification. Libraries were prepared by immunoSEQ multiplex PCR; TCRdb keeps only in-frame clonotypes and omits some of them. From that table come the V and J calls and clone size; the DNA was used to work out D and trimming. The table records roughly 150,000 clones, about 88% of them present only once. Material: peripheral blood. The TCR was taken from a man aged 45-65 years who had recovered from COVID-19. The chain links TRBV7-2 to TRBJ1-4; TRBD1 matches 8 bases. This CDR3 reads CASSNTGGSNEKLFF. The CDR3 region has the DNA TGTGCCAGCAGTAATACAGGGGGATCTAATGAAAAACTGTTTTTT.